This entry lists 7 T cell receptor beta chains sequenced from one sample in a study of blood T cell repertoires in COVID-19. This table comes from immunoSEQ multiplex PCR, and its TCRdb copy is limited to in-frame clones, with some not included. The table records approximately 210,000 clones, 80% of them present only once. Sequencing used PBMCs or T cells enriched from blood (not recorded which). The receptors were sampled from a man aged 25-45 years with acute COVID-19.

This chain joins TRBV19 and TRBJ2-7; D is perhaps TRBD2 (6 bases). Trimming took 3 bases from V and 3 from J, leaving 12 bases between them. The CDR3 runs 14 residues. Per the germline V gene, CDR1 is LNHDA and CDR2 is SQIVND (reference sequence). Written as DNA, the CDR3 is TGTGCCAGTAGTATGGGTTTCGGGGGCTACGAGCAGTACTTC. Protein sequence: CASSMGFGGYEQYF.

This chain links TRBV12-5 with TRBJ2-1, with TRBD2 matching 12 bases. CDR3 size: 15 residues. With 3 bases clipped from V and 6 bases from J, the junction kept 3 bases outside the gene matches. The V gene's germline CDR1 is LGHNT and CDR2 FRNRAP. CDR3: CASGFPLAGGNEQFF. In DNA, the CDR3 is TGTGCTAGTGGTTTCCCACTAGCGGGGGGCAATGAGCAGTTCTTC.

V is TRBV12-5 and J is TRBJ2-3, with TRBD1 as a possible D gene (5 bases). The V end was cut by 6 bases, the J end by 4 bases, with 11 bases between. This CDR3 contains 13 residues. The germline gives CDR1 LGHNT, CDR2 FRNRAP. The CDR3 sequence is CASGEDTSDTQYF. The CDR3 DNA follows: TGTGCTAGTGGCGAGGACACCTCAGATACGCAGTATTTT.

The chain carries TRBV5-5 and TRBJ2-2, with 8 positions matching TRBD2. The V and J ends lost 0 bases and 6 bases, in that order; junction bases with no gene match: 7. CDR3 length: 16 residues. Germline CDR1 SGHKS, CDR2 YYEKEE (reference sequence). The CDR3 nucleotides read TGTGCCAGCAGCTTGGCCATCGGACTAGCCCCCGGGGAGCTGTTTTTT. As protein: CASSLAIGLAPGELFF.

The V and J genes are TRBV19 and TRBJ1-1; D unresolved. The V gene lost 5 bases and the J gene lost 3 bases, with 4 bases spanning the gap. This CDR3 is built from 11 residues. Germline-derived CDR1 and CDR2 are LNHDA and SQIVND (reference sequence). The CDR3 sequence: CASSLYTEAFF. The CDR3 bases are TGTGCCAGTAGTCTGTACACTGAAGCTTTCTTT.

DNA for the CDR3: TGTGCCAGCAGCTTCCACGCGGACACTGAAGCTTTCTTT. Amino acid sequence: CASSFHADTEAFF. This chain connects TRBV11-2 to TRBJ1-1; no clear D. The V gene lost 3 bases and the J gene lost 3 bases, with 8 bases spanning the gap. Germline lookup yields CDR1 SGHAT and CDR2 FQNNGV. CDR3 size: 13 residues.

The J gene is TRBJ2-2, the V gene TRBV28, with D possibly being TRBD1 (6 bases). From germline, CDR1 is MDHEN and CDR2 SYDVKM. CDR3 length: 13 amino acids. Between the trimmed V and J ends, which lost 11 bases and 3 bases, there was a span of 13 bases. The CDR3: CASPDSHTGELFF. CDR3 coding DNA: TGTGCCTCCCCGGACAGTCACACCGGGGAGCTGTTTTTT.